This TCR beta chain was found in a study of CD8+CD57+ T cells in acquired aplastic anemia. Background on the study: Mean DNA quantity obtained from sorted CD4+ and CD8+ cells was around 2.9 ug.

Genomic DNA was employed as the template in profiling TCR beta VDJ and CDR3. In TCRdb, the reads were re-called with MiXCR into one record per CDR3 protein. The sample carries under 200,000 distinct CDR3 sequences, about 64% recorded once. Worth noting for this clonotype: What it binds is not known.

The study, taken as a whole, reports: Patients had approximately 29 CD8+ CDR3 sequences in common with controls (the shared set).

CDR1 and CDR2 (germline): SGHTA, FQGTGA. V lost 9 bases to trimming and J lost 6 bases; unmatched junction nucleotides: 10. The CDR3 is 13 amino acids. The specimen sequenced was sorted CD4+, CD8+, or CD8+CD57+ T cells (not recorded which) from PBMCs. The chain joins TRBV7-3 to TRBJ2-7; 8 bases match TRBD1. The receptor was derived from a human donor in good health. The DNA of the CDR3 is TGTGCCAGTCTAGGGACAGGAATCGGCGAGCAGTACTTC. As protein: CASLGTGIGEQYF.